This passage covers 2 T cell receptor beta chains from one sample sequenced in a study of regulatory T cells in long-lasting Graves disease. Stated time point: newly diagnosed GD, antithyroid drugs for less than 3 months. Extracted PBMC RNA gave rise to the TCR library. Building of the TCR beta libraries involved iRepertoire HTBI primers and Arm-PCR of CDR3 regions. From the multiplex PCR reads, TCRdb called clonotypes with MiXCR, one entry per CDR3 protein. This sample has about 400,000 distinct CDR3 sequences; under 20% occur once, and the top ten carry roughly 21%. These data were also reused for a study on T cells in Graves' hyperthyroidism and ophthalmopathy.

The sample here was peripheral blood mononuclear cells (PBMCs), taken at new diagnosis, from a patient treated with antithyroid drugs. All receptors come from a woman younger than 35 with Graves disease.

This clonotype was seen at least ten times. The gene calls are TRBV5-4 and TRBJ2-1; perhaps TRBD1 as D (5 bases). Germline loops: CDR1 SGHNT, CDR2 YYREEE (reference sequence). This CDR3 spans 15 amino acids. V lost 1 base and J lost 6, with 14 bases in between. CDR3 in amino acids: CASSLSARAGNEQFF. The CDR3 nucleotides read TGTGCCAGCAGCTTGTCCGCCAGGGCTGGCAATGAGCAGTTCTTC. Together with reference TRBV5-4 and TRBJ2-1, the CDR3 gives the full variable domain: ETGVTQSPTHLIKTRGQQVTLRCSSQSGHNTVSWYQQALGQGPQFIFQYYREEENGRGNFPPRFSGLQFPNYSSELNVNALELDDSALYLCASSLSARAGNEQFFGPGTRLTVL.

This clonotype was observed many times. The rearrangement uses TRBV11-3 and TRBJ2-1, with TRBD2 identical over 8 bases. Germline V lookup: CDR1 SGHNT, CDR2 YENEEA. The CDR3 runs to 16 residues. The V gene end was trimmed by 3 bases and the J gene end by 4 bases; junction bases not matched to a gene: 8. The CDR3 loop reads CASSFRTSSGYNEQFF. The CDR3 DNA sequence: TGTGCCAGCAGCTTTAGGACTAGCAGTGGGTACAATGAGCAGTTCTTC.